This T cell receptor beta chain appears in the sequencing data of a study of CD8 T cells in ankylosing spondylitis (dated by TCRdb to the late 2010s). Study-level background: T cell receptor beta repertoires were profiled in healthy donors and ankylosing spondylitis patients so that disease-linked TCR variants could be found. The full study cohort comprised 25 or so ankylosing spondylitis patients and around 100 healthy donors. Peripheral blood samples were taken, and synovial fluid was additionally collected from ankylosing spondylitis patients. Paper-wide results and their limitations: A TCR beta motif of several highly homologous amino acid variants appeared characteristic of blood from ankylosing spondylitis patients. The disease-linked clones had a CD8+ phenotype and were found at relatively low frequencies in peripheral blood. Some of the motif variants had been reported before in the synovial fluid and blood of reactive arthritis patients, a finding that suggests common disease-initiation mechanisms. Significant enrichment of the disease-linked clones was reported in matched synovial fluid samples from ankylosing spondylitis patients.

At the junction V is shortened by 4 bases and J by 4 bases; bases outside the gene matches: 10. For CDR1 and CDR2, the germline V gene lists SGHRS and YFSETQ. Measured from the cysteine to the phenylalanine, the CDR3 is 15 residues long. The kept DNA is CDR3 alone, 45 bases in frame from the first base. This sample was sequenced with an Illumina HiSeq 2500. Quantitative 5'-RACE with molecular barcodes was the method used to prepare the TCR beta libraries. Per the authors' processing: A new computational method, built on a probabilistic model of VDJ rearrangement, was used to identify disease-linked TCR variants. The raw public reads went through TCRdb reprocessing: fastp at Q25, MiXCR clone calling, in-frame beta chains kept. Here each entry gathers all rows of one CDR3 protein and keeps the most common genes and DNA. The V and J calls reflect TCRdb's pipeline rather than the authors' work. This sample gives 200,000 to 250,000 distinct CDR3 sequences in total; roughly a tenth of them show up just once. The ten most abundant clones make up 21% of the sample.

With regard to this clonotype: The target of this receptor is not known. One base away there is no much larger clone; base qualities are not given.

The sequenced sample consisted of blood, either unsorted or a sorted T cell fraction (not recorded which). The sequence is built from TRBV5-1 and TRBJ1-1, with 7 middle bases fitting TRBD1. The source of this sequence is a male donor with ankylosing spondylitis or in good health (not recorded which). The nucleotide sequence is given as TGCGCCAGCAGCCTACGACAGGGTGGGAGCACTGAAGCTTTCTTT. Its protein is CASSLRQGGSTEAFF.